These T cell receptor beta chains were read from a single sample in a study of cytomegalovirus exposure and HLA in healthy donors. Data came from immunoSEQ multiplex PCR; TCRdb stores just in-frame clones and leaves some out. The table records 95,000 to 100,000 clones, more than 80% of them present only once. Sequencing input: PBMCs. The receptors come from a man younger than 40 in good health and CMV-seronegative. CDR3s include the opening cysteine and the closing phenylalanine or tryptophan. The D gene is left open where the match is weak. For some rows the clone size is stated as once, few or many, or as a class when expanded; others skip it.

d_call: .
v_call: TRBV7-9
j_call: TRBJ2-7
clone_size: .
cdr3_aa: CASSQDSYEQYF
cdr3_nt: TGTGCCAGCAGCCAAGACAGTTACGAGCAGTACTTC

d_call: .
v_call: TRBV19
j_call: TRBJ2-1
clone_size: .
cdr3_aa: CASSMYVSYNEQFF
cdr3_nt: TGTGCCAGTAGTATGTATGTCTCCTACAATGAGCAGTTCTTC

d_call: .
v_call: TRBV11-3
j_call: TRBJ2-7
clone_size: .
cdr3_aa: CASSSFGERVSSYEQYF
cdr3_nt: TGTGCCAGCAGCTCCTTTGGGGAGCGGGTAAGCTCCTACGAGCAGTACTTC

d_call: .
v_call: TRBV5-4
j_call: TRBJ2-3
clone_size: .
cdr3_aa: CASSPGSASDTQYF
cdr3_nt: TGTGCCAGCAGCCCAGGGTCGGCCTCAGATACGCAGTATTTT

d_call: TRBD1
v_call: TRBV18
j_call: TRBJ2-1
clone_size: .
cdr3_aa: CASSRQDRGLPFF
cdr3_nt: TGTGCCAGCTCACGACAAGACAGGGGGCTCCCGTTCTTC

d_call: TRBD1
v_call: TRBV5-1
j_call: TRBJ1-1
clone_size: .
cdr3_aa: CASSSRTGVSEAFF
cdr3_nt: TGCGCCAGCAGCAGCCGGACAGGGGTTTCTGAAGCTTTCTTT

d_call: .
v_call: TRBV5-1
j_call: TRBJ2-1
clone_size: .
cdr3_aa: CASRGGGGGLYNEQFF
cdr3_nt: TGCGCCAGCAGAGGGGGTGGGGGGGGCCTCTACAATGAGCAGTTCTTC

d_call: .
v_call: TRBV29-1
j_call: TRBJ2-2
clone_size: .
cdr3_aa: CSVESGTNTGELFF
cdr3_nt: TGCAGCGTTGAGTCGGGTACGAACACCGGGGAGCTGTTTTTT

d_call: TRBD2
v_call: TRBV5-4
j_call: TRBJ2-1
clone_size: .
cdr3_aa: CASSDKRGGSEQFF
cdr3_nt: TGTGCCAGCAGTGATAAGCGGGGGGGCAGTGAGCAGTTCTTC

d_call: TRBD1
v_call: TRBV30
j_call: TRBJ1-1
clone_size: .
cdr3_aa: CAGQGQGVTEAFF
cdr3_nt: TGTGCCGGCCAAGGACAGGGGGTCACTGAAGCTTTCTTT

d_call: TRBD2
v_call: TRBV28
j_call: TRBJ2-7
clone_size: .
cdr3_aa: CASSLSRLAQHEQYF
cdr3_nt: TGTGCCAGCAGTTTATCGCGACTAGCGCAACACGAGCAGTACTTC

d_call: .
v_call: TRBV30
j_call: TRBJ2-1
clone_size: .
cdr3_aa: CAWSWGDSYNEQFF
cdr3_nt: TGTGCCTGGAGTTGGGGGGACTCCTACAATGAGCAGTTCTTC

d_call: .
v_call: TRBV12-2
j_call: TRBJ2-7
clone_size: .
cdr3_aa: CASRLARHRYEQYF
cdr3_nt: TGTGCAAGTCGCTTAGCGCGTCACCGCTACGAGCAGTACTTC

d_call: TRBD1
v_call: TRBV29-1
j_call: TRBJ1-1
clone_size: .
cdr3_aa: CSVGYRGVDTEAFF
cdr3_nt: TGCAGCGTTGGATACAGGGGGGTGGACACTGAAGCTTTCTTT

d_call: TRBD1
v_call: TRBV5-1
j_call: TRBJ1-1
clone_size: .
cdr3_aa: CASSQGDTEAFF
cdr3_nt: TGCGCCAGTTCACAGGGGGACACTGAAGCTTTCTTT

d_call: .
v_call: TRBV30
j_call: TRBJ1-5
clone_size: .
cdr3_aa: CAWSISRTSEGNYQPQHF
cdr3_nt: TGTGCCTGGAGCATAAGCCGCACATCGGAGGGGAATTATCAGCCCCAGCATTTT

d_call: .
v_call: TRBV7-7
j_call: TRBJ2-5
clone_size: .
cdr3_aa: CASSRDRTETQYF
cdr3_nt: TGTGCCAGCAGCAGAGACAGAACAGAGACCCAGTACTTC

d_call: TRBD1
v_call: TRBV6-1
j_call: TRBJ1-1
clone_size: .
cdr3_aa: CASSLDRDTEAFF
cdr3_nt: TGTGCCAGCAGCCTCGACAGGGACACTGAAGCTTTCTTT

d_call: .
v_call: TRBV28
j_call: TRBJ1-1
clone_size: .
cdr3_aa: CASSFGPGVGTEAFF
cdr3_nt: TGTGCCAGCAGTTTCGGTCCAGGGGTTGGTACTGAAGCTTTCTTT

d_call: TRBD1
v_call: TRBV30
j_call: TRBJ1-5
clone_size: few
cdr3_aa: CAWSGTGGNQPQHF
cdr3_nt: TGTGCCTGGAGTGGGACAGGCGGCAATCAGCCCCAGCATTTT

d_call: TRBD1
v_call: TRBV15
j_call: TRBJ2-5
clone_size: .
cdr3_aa: CATSPRQGSSEAAQYF
cdr3_nt: TGTGCCACCAGCCCCCGACAGGGCAGCTCGGAGGCGGCCCAGTACTTC

d_call: TRBD1
v_call: TRBV27
j_call: TRBJ2-1
clone_size: .
cdr3_aa: CASSFLLTGTGDDEQFF
cdr3_nt: TGTGCCAGCAGTTTCCTTTTAACCGGGACAGGGGACGATGAGCAGTTCTTC

d_call: .
v_call: TRBV7-3
j_call: TRBJ2-1
clone_size: .
cdr3_aa: CASSIQSGIYNEQFF
cdr3_nt: TGTGCCAGCAGTATACAATCGGGGATCTACAATGAGCAGTTCTTC

d_call: .
v_call: TRBV6-5
j_call: TRBJ1-4
clone_size: few
cdr3_aa: CASSYTAGGANEKLFF
cdr3_nt: TGTGCCAGCAGTTACACAGCGGGGGGCGCGAATGAAAAACTGTTTTTT

d_call: .
v_call: TRBV7-2
j_call: TRBJ2-2
clone_size: .
cdr3_aa: CASTVRGASNTGELFF
cdr3_nt: TGTGCCAGCACCGTACGGGGGGCGTCGAACACCGGGGAGCTGTTTTTT

d_call: TRBD1
v_call: TRBV5-6
j_call: TRBJ1-4
clone_size: .
cdr3_aa: CASSSYRGEEKLFF
cdr3_nt: TGTGCCAGCAGCTCCTACAGGGGTGAAGAAAAACTGTTTTTT

d_call: TRBD1
v_call: TRBV5-1
j_call: TRBJ2-1
clone_size: few
cdr3_aa: CASSHHLDRERYNEQFF
cdr3_nt: TGCGCCAGCAGCCACCACCTGGACAGGGAAAGGTACAATGAGCAGTTCTTC

d_call: TRBD1
v_call: TRBV28
j_call: TRBJ2-3
clone_size: .
cdr3_aa: CASSRQGGYSTDTQYF
cdr3_nt: TGTGCCAGCAGTAGACAGGGGGGGTACAGCACAGATACGCAGTATTTT

d_call: .
v_call: TRBV14
j_call: TRBJ2-7
clone_size: .
cdr3_aa: CASSQGGGSLYEQYF
cdr3_nt: TGTGCCAGCAGCCAAGGTGGTGGGAGTCTATACGAGCAGTACTTC

d_call: .
v_call: TRBV7-5
j_call: TRBJ1-2
clone_size: .
cdr3_aa: CARSPWTDYGYTF
cdr3_nt: TGTGCCAGAAGCCCTTGGACAGACTATGGCTACACCTTC